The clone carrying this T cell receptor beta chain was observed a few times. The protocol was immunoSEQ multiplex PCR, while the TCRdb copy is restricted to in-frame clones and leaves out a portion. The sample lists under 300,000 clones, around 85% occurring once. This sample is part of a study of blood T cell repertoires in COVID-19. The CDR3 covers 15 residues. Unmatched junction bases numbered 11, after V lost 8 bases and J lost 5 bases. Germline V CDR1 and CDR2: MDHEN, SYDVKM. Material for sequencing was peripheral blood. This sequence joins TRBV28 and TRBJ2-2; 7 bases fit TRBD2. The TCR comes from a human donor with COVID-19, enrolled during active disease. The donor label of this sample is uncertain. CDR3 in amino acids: CASLRGSGRTGELFF. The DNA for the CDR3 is TGTGCCAGCCTCCGTGGGTCCGGGAGGACCGGGGAGCTGTTTTTT.